One T cell receptor (beta chain) is described in this entry. The same CDR3 also results from other DNA sequences found in this sample. The treatment was: oral pan-JAK inhibitor, 5-10 mg twice daily. Germline loops: CDR1 SQVTM, CDR2 ANQGSEA. Trimming left V 3 bases short and J 4 bases short, with 10 bases between. This CDR3 has 12 amino acids. This specimen belongs to a study of CD8+ T cells in alopecia areata. Study background: A 6-month off-drug phase came after tofacitinib, which had lasted 6 to 18 months.

Extracted RNA was reverse transcribed into cDNA, the sequencing template. Assay used: immunoSEQ multiplex PCR; TCRdb lists only in-frame clones, some missing. The sample lists about 200,000 clones; more than 45% were seen once. The rearrangement links TRBV29-1 to TRBJ2-7; TRBD1 is a possible D gene (6 bases). This material consisted of CD4+ T cells sorted from blood, taken at week 4, from a patient treated with tofacitinib. The receptor was isolated from a human donor with alopecia areata. The CDR3 DNA reads TGCAGCGTTGAGCTGGACAGTTACGAGCAGTACTTC. It encodes CSVELDSYEQYF.